The rows below give T cell receptor beta chains drawn from one sample of a study of T cell repertoires in cytomegalovirus infection. TCRdb re-called the reads with MiXCR, one entry per CDR3 protein. The sample holds around 300,000 distinct CDR3 sequences, about 26% seen once. Sequencing used PBMCs. The receptors here all came from a human donor in good health (CMV status not recorded). Some clones in this sample may be carry-over from other donors' samples. The CDR3 runs from the conserved cysteine through the conserved F or W. A D gene is named only where the DNA matches it firmly. Not all rows give a size; the values are once, few, many and, for expanded clones, a class.

d_call j_call clone_size v_call cdr3_aa cdr3_nt
TRBD1 TRBJ2-7 - TRBV28 CASSLSEPQGAYEQYF TGTGCCAGCAGTTTATCGGAACCCCAGGGGGCCTACGAGCAGTACTTC
TRBD1 TRBJ1-5 - TRBV30 CAWSAGTGGRQPQHF TGTGCCTGGAGCGCGGGGACAGGGGGGCGGCAGCCCCAGCATTTT
- TRBJ2-3 - TRBV7-9 CASSLGVITDTQYF TGTGCCAGCAGCTTAGGCGTCATCACAGATACGCAGTATTTT
- TRBJ1-4 - TRBV10-3 CAISPIEQATNEKLFF TGTGCCATCAGTCCAATCGAACAAGCAACTAATGAAAAACTGTTTTTT
TRBD1 TRBJ2-7 - TRBV6-4 CASSPDRYSYEQYF TGTGCCAGCAGCCCGGACAGGTACTCCTACGAGCAGTACTTC
TRBD2 TRBJ2-7 many TRBV28 CATYSWSGREGSYEQYF TGTGCCACATACTCCTGGAGTGGGCGGGAGGGCTCCTACGAGCAGTACTTC
- TRBJ2-5 few TRBV15 CATSRQGSRETQYF TGTGCCACCAGCAGACAGGGTTCAAGAGAGACCCAGTACTTC
TRBD1 TRBJ2-3 - TRBV29-1 CSVLLTGGGTQYF TGCAGCGTTCTATTGACAGGGGGAGGTACGCAGTATTTT
- TRBJ2-6 - TRBV7-2 CASRPSRTAGANVLTF TGTGCCAGCAGGCCTAGTCGGACAGCTGGGGCCAACGTCCTGACTTTC
- TRBJ2-5 - TRBV19 CASSPGTPRETQYF TGTGCCAGTAGTCCAGGGACACCTCGCGAGACCCAGTACTTC
- TRBJ1-6 - TRBV20-1 CSARPNSGPGSPLHF TGCAGTGCTCGACCCAACAGTGGTCCGGGTTCACCCCTCCACTTT
- TRBJ1-1 few TRBV7-2 CASSSIPGTEAFF TGTGCCAGCAGTTCCATTCCGGGCACTGAAGCTTTCTTT
TRBD2 TRBJ2-3 many TRBV7-2 CASSYSGRPDTQYF TGTGCCAGCAGCTATAGCGGGAGGCCAGATACGCAGTATTTT
- TRBJ2-1 few TRBV28 CASSLTSPSSYNEQFF TGTGCCAGCAGTCTAACTAGCCCGAGCTCCTACAATGAGCAGTTCTTC
- TRBJ2-1 - TRBV4-2 CASRKSENEQFF TGTGCCAGCAGAAAGAGCGAGAATGAGCAGTTCTTC
- TRBJ2-3 - TRBV5-1 CASSLMRRNTDTQYF TGCGCCAGCAGCTTGATGAGGAGGAACACAGATACGCAGTATTTT
- TRBJ2-4 few TRBV6-1 CASSRKPGQTKNIQYF TGTGCCAGCAGCCGAAAGCCCGGACAGACCAAAAACATTCAGTACTTC
- TRBJ2-3 many TRBV5-4 CASSLDGASTDTQYF TGTGCCAGCAGCTTGGATGGGGCTAGCACAGATACGCAGTATTTT
- TRBJ1-5 many TRBV7-2 CASSLTGRSRNQPQHF TGTGCCAGCAGCTTAACAGGACGGAGTAGAAATCAGCCCCAGCATTTT
- TRBJ1-1 many TRBV7-2 CASSLMLGSNTEAFF TGTGCCAGCAGCTTAATGCTGGGGTCGAACACTGAAGCTTTCTTT
TRBD2 TRBJ2-5 - TRBV20-1 CSATSPRREGRETQYF TGCAGTGCTACCAGCCCTCGGCGGGAGGGCCGGGAGACCCAGTACTTC
- TRBJ2-7 - TRBV5-5 CASNYAGTAYEQYF TGTGCCAGCAACTATGCCGGGACGGCCTACGAGCAGTACTTC
- TRBJ2-7 few TRBV28 CASSLSSLDYEQYF TGTGCCAGCAGTTTATCATCCTTGGACTACGAGCAGTACTTC
TRBD1 TRBJ2-7 many TRBV11-1 CASSSTGNYEQYF TGTGCCAGCAGCTCGACAGGGAACTACGAGCAGTACTTC
- TRBJ1-2 few TRBV28 CASSSADAGPNYGYTF TGTGCCAGCAGCTCTGCGGATGCGGGACCTAACTATGGCTACACCTTC
- TRBJ2-5 - TRBV2 CATSGAGPRF TGTGCCACCTCCGGAGCAGGGCCTAGGTTC
TRBD2 TRBJ2-5 - TRBV11-2 CASSLGGGVLETQYF TGTGCCAGCAGCTTAGGCGGGGGGGTGCTGGAGACCCAGTACTTC